Shown below are 10 T cell receptor beta chains from a single sample sequenced in a study of cytomegalovirus exposure and HLA in healthy donors. The primer mix had 60 Vbeta and 13 Jbeta primers. Profiled with immunoSEQ multiplex PCR; TCRdb holds only in-frame clones, not every one. The sample's table shows over 100,000 clones. Sequences were obtained from PBMCs. The receptors derive from a man younger than 30 in good health and CMV-seronegative.

As for this clone: Sequence at one end of the junction differs from germline and may be a read error. V usage is TRBV6-1 and J usage is TRBJ1-6; tentative D call: TRBD1 (5 bases). Germline assignment: CDR1 MNHNS and CDR2 SASEGT. This CDR3 comprises 15 residues. The CDR3 protein is CANSERGSYNSPLHF. CDR3 DNA: TGTGCCAACAGTGAAAGGGGCTCCTATAATTCACCCCTCCACTTT.

J is TRBJ2-2 and V is TRBV10-3; D uncertain. V was pared by 0 bases and J by 2 bases, with 10 bases between. The CDR3 contains 16 residues. The germline CDR1 and CDR2 sequences are ENHRY and SYGVKD. The CDR3 protein is CAISESPLSNTGELFF. The CDR3 nucleotides are TGTGCCATCAGTGAGTCCCCCCTCAGTAACACCGGGGAGCTGTTTTTT.

This chain's CDR3 is CASSGQVLTSTDTQYF. The CDR3 region has the DNA TGTGCCAGCAGTGGTCAGGTGTTAACTAGCACAGATACGCAGTATTTT. The V call is TRBV28, the J call TRBJ2-3; D is ambiguous. Germline V gene sequence: CDR1 MDHEN, CDR2 SYDVKM. This CDR3 comprises 16 residues. The V end was cut by 5 bases, the J end by 0 bases, with 15 bases between.

This rearrangement joins TRBV7-9 to TRBJ2-7, with TRBD2 matching 8 bases. The CDR3 length is 16 residues. Germline CDR1 is SEHNR and CDR2 is FQNEAQ (reference sequence). With V trimmed by 1 base and J by 0 bases, 5 bases remained unmatched. CDR3 bases: TGTGCCAGCAGCTTAGTTAGCGGGGTCCGCTCCTACGAGCAGTACTTC. Translating gives CASSLVSGVRSYEQYF.

The chain joins TRBV29-1 to TRBJ2-1, with 12 bases lining up with TRBD2. Unmatched junction bases numbered 7, after V lost 0 bases and J lost 7 bases. This CDR3 comprises 16 residues. The germline V gene encodes CDR1 SQVTM and CDR2 ANQGSEA. The CDR3 sequence: CSVEDSSGGAWNEQFF. CDR3 coding DNA: TGCAGCGTTGAAGATTCTAGCGGGGGGGCCTGGAATGAGCAGTTCTTC.

In DNA, the CDR3 is TGTGCCAGCAGCTTGGCCCAGCTTGGCGGGGGCCGGGGAGATACGCAGTATTTT. Translating it yields CASSLAQLGGGRGDTQYF. The chain uses TRBV5-4 and TRBJ2-3; perhaps TRBD2 as D (7 bases). Germline assignment: CDR1 SGHNT and CDR2 YYREEE (reference sequence). CDR3 size: 18 residues. V was trimmed by 0 bases and J by 5 bases, leaving 22 bases between them.

The chain uses TRBV18 and TRBJ1-1; D gene unclear. CDR3 length: 14 residues. CDR1 and CDR2 (germline): KGHSH, LQKENI. Trimming removed 2 bases from V and 1 base from J, with 8 bases in between. The CDR3 region is CASSPLGQNTEAFF. The CDR3 DNA is TGTGCCAGCTCACCATTGGGCCAGAACACTGAAGCTTTCTTT.

In DNA, the CDR3 is TGTGCCAGCACCTCCGGGGGGGGAGGCCAAGAGACCCAGTACTTC. Translated, it gives CASTSGGGGQETQYF. The chain recombines TRBV7-2 with TRBJ2-5; 8 bases are a match to TRBD2. The CDR3 extends over 15 amino acids. V was pared by 7 bases and J by 1 base, with 8 bases of the junction left unmatched. Germline CDR1 is SGHTA and CDR2 is FQGNSA.

This rearrangement joins TRBV7-2 to TRBJ2-2, with D tentatively TRBD1 (6 bases). Germline CDR1 SGHTA, CDR2 FQGNSA. The CDR3 is made up of 13 amino acids. Trimming stripped 1 base from V and 6 bases from J, with 6 bases between. CDR3 bases: TGTGCCAGCAGCTTAGACAGGGCCGGGGAGCTGTTTTTT. It specifies CASSLDRAGELFF.

The genes are TRBV15 and TRBJ2-7; a weak D match, TRBD2 (5 bases). There are 14 residues in the CDR3. Trimming stripped 0 bases from V and 2 bases from J, with 8 bases between. The germline V gene encodes CDR1 LNHNV and CDR2 YYDKDF (reference sequence). The chain's CDR3 is CATSRDRGPYEQYF. The CDR3 nucleotides are TGTGCCACCAGCAGAGATCGAGGGCCCTACGAGCAGTACTTC.